The 14 T cell receptor beta chains below were found in one sample sequenced in a study of technical replicates of blood from several donors. TCRdb's copy holds only in-frame clones and misses some; the assay was immunoSEQ multiplex PCR. The repertoire holds some 87,000 clones, with 90% to 97% as singletons. The specimen sequenced was T cells isolated from PBMCs. Source of these receptors: a human donor in good health.

The V gene is TRBV4-1, the J gene TRBJ1-6; D unresolved. In germline, CDR1 is MGHRA, CDR2 YSYEKL. Trimming shortened V by 0 bases and J by 10 bases, and 10 bases separated the two germline ends. The CDR3 runs 14 residues. CDR3 nucleotide sequence: TGCGCCAGCAGCCAAGATCATGAGCGATCACCCCTCCACTTT. This sequence encodes CASSQDHERSPLHF.

In its sample, this clone was seen once. The gene calls are TRBV7-9 and TRBJ2-1; 9 bases agree with TRBD2. Trimming took 5 bases from V and 8 from J; bases not matched to a gene: 7. Germline loops: CDR1 SEHNR, CDR2 FQNEAQ (reference sequence). This CDR3 comprises 14 residues. CDR3 in amino acids: CASSGGRAPDEQFF. The CDR3 DNA follows: TGTGCCAGCAGCGGCGGGAGGGCTCCGGATGAGCAGTTCTTC.

This clone was seen a single time. Other DNA sequences in the same sample also yield this CDR3. V and J are TRBV7-2 and TRBJ2-3, with 10 bases that match TRBD2. Looked up from germline, CDR1 is SGHTA and CDR2 is FQGNSA. The CDR3 length is 15 residues. The ends lost 5 bases at V and 2 bases at J; junction bases unmatched: 4. CDR3 protein: CASSLTSGSTDTQYF. The CDR3 DNA follows: TGTGCCAGCAGCCTGACTAGCGGGTCCACAGATACGCAGTATTTT.

CDR3 nucleotides: TGTGCCAGTAGTCCCCGGAGTGGCTTCTACAATGAGCAGTTCTTC. This sequence encodes CASSPRSGFYNEQFF. The chain is built from TRBV19 and TRBJ2-1; D call uncertain. The CDR3 consists of 15 residues. The germline gives CDR1 LNHDA, CDR2 SQIVND (reference sequence). Trimming shortened V by 5 bases and J by 3 bases, and 14 bases separated the two germline ends.

This clone was observed once. This chain connects TRBV5-6 to TRBJ1-5, with TRBD1 as a possible D gene (5 bases). Germline V gene data show CDR1 as SGHDT and CDR2 as YYEEEE. V lost 2 bases and J 5 bases, leaving 14 bases between the germline ends. The CDR3 consists of 15 residues. In DNA, the CDR3 is TGTGCCAGCAGCTTAGGTGGCAGGGCGGATCAGCCCCAGCATTTT. Residues: CASSLGGRADQPQHF.

The rearrangement joins TRBV6-5 to TRBJ1-1; D not resolved. Trimming took 0 bases from V and 11 from J, leaving 13 bases between them. Germline loops: CDR1 MNHEY, CDR2 SVGAGI. This CDR3 has 13 residues. The CDR3 DNA reads TGTGCCAGCAGTTACTCGCGGTCTTTTTACGCTTTCTTT. Its translation: CASSYSRSFYAFF.

V gene TRBV6-5 combines with J gene TRBJ1-4, with 7 bases that match TRBD1. Per the germline V gene, CDR1 is MNHEY and CDR2 is SVGAGI. CDR3 length: 15 residues. The V segment lost 1 base and the J segment 7 bases; nucleotides outside the gene matches: 6. Written as DNA, the CDR3 is TGTGCCAGCAGTTACTATCAGGGGGTCGGTGAAAAACTGTTTTTT. Protein: CASSYYQGVGEKLFF.

The V and J genes are TRBV6-6 and TRBJ2-2; D possibly corresponds to TRBD1 (6 bases). Between the trimmed V and J ends, which lost 5 bases and 5 bases, there was a span of 12 bases. Germline values: CDR1 MNHNY, CDR2 SVGAGI (reference sequence). The CDR3 spans 14 residues. The chain's CDR3 is CASSQQGRTGELFF. Written as DNA, the CDR3 is TGTGCCAGCAGTCAACAGGGTAGGACCGGGGAGCTGTTTTTT.

The chain couples TRBV5-1 to TRBJ2-1; 11 bases are a match to TRBD2. The CDR3 sequence is 17 residues long. V was clipped by 6 bases and J by 7 bases; unmatched bases: 15. The germline gives CDR1 SGHRS, CDR2 YFSETQ. CDR3 DNA: TGCGCCAGCATCGCACAGGCAACTAGCGGGAGTCGGAATGAGCAGTTCTTC. As protein: CASIAQATSGSRNEQFF.

The chain carries TRBV6-1 and TRBJ2-5; TRBD1 might be the D (6 bases). The CDR3 runs 15 residues. V was trimmed by 1 base and J by 9 bases, leaving 18 bases between them. Germline-derived CDR1 and CDR2 are MNHNS and SASEGT. CDR3 sequence: CASSEVDWGRSAQYF. The CDR3 bases are TGTGCCAGCAGTGAAGTAGATTGGGGGCGATCGGCCCAGTACTTC.

This clone was seen only a few times. The rearrangement uses TRBV2 and TRBJ1-1; D may be TRBD1 (5 bases). Trimming removed 4 bases at V and 0 bases at J, with 12 bases between. The CDR3 totals 15 residues. From germline, CDR1 is SNHLY and CDR2 FYNNEI. In DNA form, the CDR3 reads TGTGCCAGCAGTGGCATTAGGGGTTTGAACACTGAAGCTTTCTTT. Encoded protein: CASSGIRGLNTEAFF.

The genes are TRBV5-1 and TRBJ1-1, with D tentatively TRBD1 (6 bases). V was trimmed by 4 bases and J by 0 bases, leaving 10 bases between them. Germline V lookup: CDR1 SGHRS, CDR2 YFSETQ. CDR3 length: 14 residues. DNA of the CDR3: TGCGCCAGCAGCGCACAGGGCATGAACACTGAAGCTTTCTTT. Translation: CASSAQGMNTEAFF.

The chain's CDR3 is CASSQGVKWGTDTQYF. The CDR3 region has the DNA TGTGCCAGCAGCCAAGGGGTAAAATGGGGCACAGATACGCAGTATTTT. This chain joins TRBV7-2 and TRBJ2-3; the D gene is possibly TRBD1 (5 bases). V was pared by 5 bases and J by 1 base, with 16 bases between. This CDR3 region has 16 residues. The germline CDR1 and CDR2 sequences are SGHTA and FQGNSA.

V gene TRBV6-5 combines with J gene TRBJ1-2, with TRBD1 matching over 7 bases. CDR1 is MNHEY and CDR2 is SVGAGI in the germline V gene. The CDR3 loop spans 16 amino acids. J was trimmed by 0 bases and V by 0 bases; bases with no gene match: 4. The CDR3 is CASSYSRQGPNYGYTF. CDR3 DNA sequence: TGTGCCAGCAGTTACTCACGACAGGGACCTAACTATGGCTACACCTTC.